These 17 T cell receptor beta chains were sequenced from one sample in a study of shared clonotypes between healthy human individuals. Here immunoSEQ multiplex PCR was the method, and the copy in TCRdb shows in-frame clones only, minus some. The data contain around 2.1 million clones, 85% to 95% of them seen just once; the ten biggest clones take up under 2%. CD45RO-negative, CCR7-selected cells formed the naive CD8 fraction, which excluded terminally differentiated effector memory CD45RA+ cells. Sequenced material: naive CD8+ T cells from PBMCs. Receptor source: a man aged 18 to 29 in good health. Some clones in this sample may be carry-over from other donors' samples.

This clone appeared once. The chain carries TRBV27 and TRBJ1-2; 11 bases map to TRBD1. Germline assignment: CDR1 MNHEY and CDR2 SMNVEV (reference sequence). Losses at the gene ends were 10 bases for V and 4 bases for J; bases not matched to a gene: 17. CDR3 length: 17 residues. As DNA, the CDR3 is TGTGCCACCTCCGGACAGGGGGCGGAACATGAAGTCTATGGCTACACCTTC. Translation: CATSGQGAEHEVYGYTF.

V is TRBV7-9 and J is TRBJ2-5, with TRBD1 matching over 7 bases. Trimming cost V 5 bases and J 2 bases; bases outside gene matches: 5. Germline loops: CDR1 SEHNR, CDR2 FQNEAQ (reference sequence). The CDR3 loop spans 14 amino acids. CDR3 protein: CASSPYRGQETQYF. The CDR3 DNA is TGTGCCAGCAGCCCCTACAGGGGACAAGAGACCCAGTACTTC. Full variable domain (rest looked up from reference TRBV7-9 and TRBJ2-5): DTGVSQNPRHKITKRGQNVTFRCDPISEHNRLYWYRQTLGQGPEFLTYFQNEAQLEKSRLLSDRFSAERPKGSFSTLEIQRTEQGDSAMYLCASSPYRGQETQYFGPGTRLLVL.

CDR3 in amino acids: CASSRQGGAGELFF. Written as DNA, the CDR3 is TGTGCCAGCAGTCGACAGGGGGGCGCCGGGGAGCTGTTTTTT. J is TRBJ2-2 and V is TRBV27; TRBD1 agrees at 9 bases. The V gene end was trimmed by 5 bases and the J gene end by 6 bases; junction bases not matched to a gene: 4. The CDR3 is 14 amino acids. The germline CDR1 and CDR2 sequences are MNHEY and SMNVEV (reference sequence).

Here the CDR3 reads CASSFDPGLAGGDEQFF. CDR3 nucleotide sequence: TGCGCCAGCAGCTTCGACCCCGGACTAGCGGGAGGGGATGAGCAGTTCTTC. V is TRBV5-1 and J is TRBJ2-1; TRBD2 aligns across 15 bases. Germline V gives CDR1 SGHRS, CDR2 YFSETQ. The CDR3 sequence is 17 residues long. V lost 2 bases, J lost 8 bases, and 8 bases stayed unmatched.

J is TRBJ2-1 and V is TRBV4-1; D could derive from TRBD1 or TRBD2 (5 bases each). Germline CDR1 and CDR2: MGHRA and YSYEKL. The germline V and J ends were trimmed by 1 base and 7 bases, with 20 bases remaining between them. This CDR3 has 17 residues. The CDR3 nucleotides read TGCGCCAGCAGCCAAGCGACCGGGACCCTAACGCCAAATGAGCAGTTCTTC. This sequence encodes CASSQATGTLTPNEQFF.

This clone appeared a single time. This chain connects TRBV13 to TRBJ2-1; the match to TRBD1 covers 9 bases. With V trimmed by 5 bases and J by 4 bases, 6 bases remained unmatched. This CDR3 has 15 residues. The germline V gene encodes CDR1 PRHDT and CDR2 FYEKMQ (reference sequence). The CDR3 loop reads CASSPGTGPYNEQFF. The DNA of the CDR3 is TGTGCCAGCAGCCCCGGGACAGGGCCTTACAATGAGCAGTTCTTC.

The chain has TRBV11-2 and TRBJ2-5; 10 bases fit TRBD2. The CDR3 runs to 17 residues. Trimming cost V 1 base and J 3 bases; bases outside gene matches: 8. The germline V gene has CDR1 SGHAT and CDR2 FQNNGV. The CDR3 loop is CASSLAPPSGREETQYF. In nucleotides, the CDR3 is TGTGCCAGCAGCTTAGCCCCTCCTAGCGGGAGAGAAGAGACCCAGTACTTC.

This chain links TRBV28 with TRBJ2-5; D assignment may be TRBD1 or TRBD2 (6 bases each). Germline V lookup: CDR1 MDHEN, CDR2 SYDVKM. This CDR3 comprises 14 residues. Deletions cut 5 bases from V and 5 bases from J, with 15 bases between. The DNA for the CDR3 is TGTGCCAGCAGTGGGGGCTTGGGGAGGGAGACCCAGTACTTC. Translated, it gives CASSGGLGRETQYF. Full variable domain (missing parts from reference TRBV28 and TRBJ2-5): DVKVTQSSRYLVKRTGEKVFLECVQDMDHENMFWYRQDPGLGLRLIYFSYDVKMKEKGDIPEGYSVSREKKERFSLILESASTNQTSMYLCASSGGLGRETQYFGPGTRLLVL.

V gene TRBV30 combines with J gene TRBJ1-1; TRBD1 agrees at 8 bases. The CDR3 runs to 12 residues. Trimming removed 2 bases from V and 10 bases from J; junction bases left unmatched: 6. Germline V gene data show CDR1 as GTSNPN and CDR2 as SVGIG (reference sequence). The CDR3 nucleotides read TGTGCCTGGAGTATGTTGGACAGGGCAGCTTTCTTT. It is translated as CAWSMLDRAAFF.

The chain combines TRBV6-6 with TRBJ2-7, with 8 bases fitting TRBD1. Germline V gene data show CDR1 as MNHNY and CDR2 as SVGAGI (reference sequence). The CDR3 contains 16 residues. V was pared by 3 bases and J by 5 bases, with 12 bases of the junction left unmatched. The CDR3: CASSYTLGQGVHEQYF. For the CDR3, the DNA is TGTGCCAGCAGTTATACACTCGGACAGGGAGTCCACGAGCAGTACTTC.

The CDR3 region has the DNA TGCGCCAGCAGCGCCAACCTGCGGGGTGGAACTGAAGCTTTCTTT. It specifies CASSANLRGGTEAFF. The chain is built from TRBV4-1 and TRBJ1-1; no firm D call. The CDR3 is 15 amino acids. Deletions cut 5 bases from V and 5 bases from J, with 18 bases between. Germline V gene lookup returns CDR1 MGHRA and CDR2 YSYEKL.

J is TRBJ2-7 and V is TRBV15, with 8 bases that match TRBD1. CDR1 is LNHNV, CDR2 YYDKDF, per germline (reference sequence). The J segment lost 2 bases and the V segment lost 9 bases, leaving 3 bases of the junction unmatched. This CDR3 has 12 amino acids. CDR3 region: CATGDRTYEQYF. For the CDR3, the DNA is TGTGCCACTGGGGACAGGACCTACGAGCAGTACTTC.

This chain connects TRBV9 to TRBJ1-2, with 10 nucleotides matching TRBD1. The trim removed 0 bases at V and 8 bases at J, leaving 7 bases unmatched. CDR3 length equals 15 residues. Germline V gene lookup returns CDR1 SGDLS and CDR2 YYNGEE. CDR3 sequence (DNA): TGTGCCAGCAGCGTAGGGACAGGGGGAGGGGAAGGCTACACCTTC. Translating gives CASSVGTGGGEGYTF.

This chain joins TRBV6-6 and TRBJ1-5; D possibly corresponds to TRBD1 (6 bases). Trimming took off 6 bases at V and 7 bases at J, with 16 bases between the two ends. The CDR3 runs 14 residues. Germline CDR1 MNHNY, CDR2 SVGAGI (reference sequence). CDR3 DNA sequence: TGTGCCAGCAGGCGAACCGGGACATACCAGCCCCAGCATTTT. Translated: CASRRTGTYQPQHF.

This chain connects TRBV28 to TRBJ2-3; tentatively, D is TRBD1 (5 bases). The CDR3 totals 14 residues. Per germline, CDR1 MDHEN and CDR2 SYDVKM. Trimming left V 2 bases short and J 4 bases short, with 10 bases between. The CDR3 region is CASSLDRYPDTQYF. The CDR3 DNA sequence: TGTGCCAGCAGTTTAGACAGATACCCAGATACGCAGTATTTT.

This chain's CDR3 is CASSTGNNEKLFF. CDR3 nucleotide sequence: TGTGCCAGCAGCACGGGTAATAATGAAAAACTGTTTTTT. The chain recombines TRBV9 with TRBJ1-4; D unresolved. V was trimmed by 4 bases and J by 4 bases, leaving 8 bases between them. This CDR3 has 13 amino acids. Germline V gives CDR1 SGDLS, CDR2 YYNGEE.

The CDR3 is CASSLLLAGWYGYTF. CDR3 nucleotides: TGTGCCAGCAGCTTATTGTTGGCAGGCTGGTATGGCTACACCTTC. The rearrangement uses TRBV7-2 and TRBJ1-2; D is unresolved. Germline CDR1 and CDR2: SGHTA and FQGNSA. The V and J ends lost 2 bases and 5 bases respectively, with 15 bases between them. This CDR3 has 15 amino acids.